The rows below give T cell receptor beta chains drawn from one sample of a study of blood T cells in healthy people across ages. A single record per CDR3 protein comes from TCRdb applying MiXCR to the 5' RACE reads. The sample records about 540,000 distinct CDR3 sequences, less than 25% being singletons. The data were also submitted as part of a second study, on T cells of mothers and their children.

Sequenced material: blood. The receptors shown here come from a boy aged 5-17 years in good health. Each CDR3 is given with its conserved first and last residue. The order of the fields is V gene, J gene, D gene, clone size, CDR3 DNA, CDR3 protein. A D gene is named only where the DNA matches it firmly. Only some rows state a clone size, as once, few, many or a class for expanded clones.

>TRBV6-2/TRBV6-3|TRBJ2-4|NA|few
TGTGCCAGCAGTGGTTTCCTTCGGACAAAACTAGCCAAAAACATTCAGTACTTC
CASSGFLRTKLAKNIQYF
>TRBV4-3|TRBJ1-4|NA|NA
TGCGCCAGCAGCCAACCGGGATCGGGTGAAAAACTGTTTTTT
CASSQPGSGEKLFF
>TRBV28|TRBJ1-1|NA|NA
TGTGCCAGCAGTTTTCGGGGGAAAGGAAACACTGAAGCTTTCTTT
CASSFRGKGNTEAFF
>TRBV6-6|TRBJ2-5|NA|NA
TGTGCCAGCAGTTACTCGAGCTTCTCCCAAGAGACCCAGTACTTC
CASSYSSFSQETQYF
>TRBV15|TRBJ2-3|NA|NA
TGTGCCACCCGGGTCACAGATACGCAGTATTTT
CATRVTDTQYF
>TRBV7-3|TRBJ2-7|TRBD2|NA
TGTGCCAGCAGCTTTTGTGTAGGTTTAGCGGGGAAATCCTACGAGCAGTACTTC
CASSFCVGLAGKSYEQYF
>TRBV9|TRBJ2-2|NA|NA
TGTGCCAGCAGCGTAGCGGTTCCGAACACCGGGGAGCTGTTTTTT
CASSVAVPNTGELFF
>TRBV9|TRBJ2-1|NA|few
TGTGCCAGCAGCGTATCTGGTGTAGCCTACAATGAGCAGTTCTTC
CASSVSGVAYNEQFF
>TRBV4-3|TRBJ2-1|NA|NA
TGCGCCAGCAGCCAAGCTCCGTCTAGCCCCTACAATGAGCAGTTCTTC
CASSQAPSSPYNEQFF
>TRBV11-2|TRBJ1-1|NA|NA
TGTGCCAGCAGCTTATGGGCTGGGGGGAAAAACACTGAAGCTTTCTTT
CASSLWAGGKNTEAFF
>TRBV15|TRBJ2-1|NA|few
TGTGCCACCAGCAGGGGACTTGCAAACAATGAGCAGTTCTTC
CATSRGLANNEQFF
>TRBV20-1|TRBJ2-5|TRBD1|few
TGCAGCGATACAGGGGGCGCCGATGAGACCCAGTACTTC
CSDTGGADETQYF
>TRBV7-2|TRBJ2-1|NA|few
TGTGCCAGCAGCCCTAGGGGGGGGGGTGGAGAGCAGTTCTTC
CASSPRGGGGEQFF
>TRBV6-2/TRBV6-3|TRBJ1-2|NA|few
TGTGCCAGCTCCCCCACCTCTTTCGGCTACACCTTC
CASSPTSFGYTF
>TRBV6-5|TRBJ2-6|TRBD1|many
TGTGCCAGCAGTCGGACAGGGGGCTCTGGGGCCAACGTCCTGACTTTC
CASSRTGGSGANVLTF
>TRBV29-1|TRBJ2-1|TRBD2|NA
TGCAGCGTTCTAGCGGCCCCCTCTGGTGAGCAGTTCTTC
CSVLAAPSGEQFF
>TRBV7-2|TRBJ2-7|NA|NA
TGTGCCAGCAGCTTACGCAGCCTTCCCTACGAGCAGTACTTC
CASSLRSLPYEQYF
>TRBV20-1|TRBJ2-1|TRBD2|NA
TGCAGTGCTTATGGGACTAGCGGGAGTTTCAATGAGCAGTTCTTC
CSAYGTSGSFNEQFF
>TRBV4-3|TRBJ2-4|TRBD1|NA
TGCGCCAGCAGCCAGGGACAGACACTAAACATTCAGTACTTC
CASSQGQTLNIQYF
>TRBV6-2/TRBV6-3|TRBJ2-7|NA|NA
TGTGCCAGCAGGACGTCGGGCATGCCCCTCGAGCAGTACTTC
CASRTSGMPLEQYF
>TRBV7-9|TRBJ1-2|NA|NA
TGTGCCAGCAGCCGTGCGTCGGGGGTCGCTAACTATGGCTACACCTTC
CASSRASGVANYGYTF
>TRBV6-4|TRBJ2-2|NA|NA
TGTGCCAGCAGTCCTACGTCCAGGGACATTGGGACCGGGGAGTTGTTTTTT
CASSPTSRDIGTGELFF
>TRBV20-1|TRBJ2-5|TRBD2|few
TGCAGTGCTAGGGCTAGCGGGAGTCTTGGGACCCAGTACTTC
CSARASGSLGTQYF
>TRBV12-5|TRBJ2-3|TRBD1|few
TGTGCTAGTGCCCGCCCGGGGACAGGGAATCCCGATACGCAGTATTTT
CASARPGTGNPDTQYF
>TRBV7-2|TRBJ1-4|TRBD1|NA
TGTGCCAGCAGCCCCCTGGGGCACAGGGGGCGTGAAAAACTGTTTTTT
CASSPLGHRGREKLFF